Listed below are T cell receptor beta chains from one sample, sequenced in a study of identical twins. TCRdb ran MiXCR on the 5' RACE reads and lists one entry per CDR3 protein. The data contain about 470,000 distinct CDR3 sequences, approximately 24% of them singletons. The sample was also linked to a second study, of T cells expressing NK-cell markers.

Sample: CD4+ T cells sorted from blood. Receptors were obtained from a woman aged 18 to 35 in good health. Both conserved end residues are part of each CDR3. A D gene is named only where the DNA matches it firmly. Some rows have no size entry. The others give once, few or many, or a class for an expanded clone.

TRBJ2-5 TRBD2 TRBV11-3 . TGTGCCAGCAGCTTCGCTAGCGGGAGTCAAGAGACCCAGTACTTC CASSFASGSQETQYF
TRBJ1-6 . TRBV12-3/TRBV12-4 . TGTGCCAGCAGTTTACAGGACAGTTATTCACCCCTCCACTTT CASSLQDSYSPLHF
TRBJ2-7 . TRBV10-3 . TGTGCCATTAAAACAGGGTACGACGAGCAGTACTTC CAIKTGYDEQYF
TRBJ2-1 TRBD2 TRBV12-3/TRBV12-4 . TGTGCCAGCAGACCCGGACTAGATGAGCAGTTCTTC CASRPGLDEQFF
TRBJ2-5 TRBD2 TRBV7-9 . TGTGCCAGCAGTTCGACTAGCTCAGAGACCCAGTACTTC CASSSTSSETQYF
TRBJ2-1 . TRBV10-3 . TGTGCCATCAGTGACGGGGGAAGTAGCGGCTACAATGAGCAGTTCTTC CAISDGGSSGYNEQFF
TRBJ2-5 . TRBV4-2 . TGTGCCAGCAGCCAAGGGGGGGGCGAAAAGACCCAGTACTTC CASSQGGGEKTQYF
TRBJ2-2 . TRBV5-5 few TGTGCCAGCAGCTTGCGCAGGGAACGTCCCGGGGAGCTGTTTTTT CASSLRRERPGELFF
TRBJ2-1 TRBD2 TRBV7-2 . TGTGCCAGCAGCTTTAAGCGGGAGGGGAATGAGCAGTTCTTC CASSFKREGNEQFF
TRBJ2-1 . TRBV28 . TGTGCCAGCAAAATAGCTCGAGGTGAGCAGTTCTTC CASKIARGEQFF
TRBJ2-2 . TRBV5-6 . TGTGCCAGCAGCTTGAGGCAAAAGGAGCTGTTTTTT CASSLRQKELFF
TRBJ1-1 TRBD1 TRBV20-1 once TGCAGTGCTAGAGGGCAGGGGGGCACTGAAGCTTTCTTT CSARGQGGTEAFF
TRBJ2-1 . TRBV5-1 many TGCGCCAGCAGCTCCCCGGACGGATACAATGAGCAGTTCTTC CASSSPDGYNEQFF
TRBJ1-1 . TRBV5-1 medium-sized TGCGCCAGCAGCCCCGAAAATGGAGGGTTTAACACTGAAGCTTTCTTT CASSPENGGFNTEAFF
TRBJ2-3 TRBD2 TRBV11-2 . TGTGCCAGCCGCCTAGTAGCGGGAGGGGATACGCAGTATTTT CASRLVAGGDTQYF
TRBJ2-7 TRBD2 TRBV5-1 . TGCGCCAGCAGCTTGGTCAGCGGGAGAGCCTCCTACGAGCAGTACTTC CASSLVSGRASYEQYF
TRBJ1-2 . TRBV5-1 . TGCGCCAGCACCTCCCTGCCGGGCCGAGACTATGGCTACACCTTC CASTSLPGRDYGYTF
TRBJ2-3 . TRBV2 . TGTGCCAGCAGAAGGGAGCGTACTGTAGATACGCAGTATTTT CASRRERTVDTQYF
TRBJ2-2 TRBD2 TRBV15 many TGTGCCACCAGCGGATCGGGACTAGCGGCGATCGGGGAGCTGTTTTTT CATSGSGLAAIGELFF
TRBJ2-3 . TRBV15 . TGTGCCACCAGCCCTCGACTCTCAGATACGCAGTATTTT CATSPRLSDTQYF
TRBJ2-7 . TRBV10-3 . TGTGCCATCGCAGACAATGCGGGCGCGTATGAGCAGTACTTC CAIADNAGAYEQYF
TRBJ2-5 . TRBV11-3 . TGTGCCAGCAGCTTTTCCCAGAAACAAGAGACCCAGTACTTC CASSFSQKQETQYF
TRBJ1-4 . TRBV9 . TGTGCCAGCAGCGTATTAGGGGTTAATGAAAAACTGTTTTTT CASSVLGVNEKLFF
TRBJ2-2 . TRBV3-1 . TGTGCCAGCAGCCAAGGGATGGGTACACCCGGGGAGCTGTTTTTT CASSQGMGTPGELFF
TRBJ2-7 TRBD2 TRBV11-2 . TGTGCCAGCAGCTTAGTCGGGACTAGTGTGACCGAGCAGTACTTC CASSLVGTSVTEQYF
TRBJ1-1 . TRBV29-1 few TGCAGCGTATCAGGGTGGGTGAACACTGAAGCTTTCTTT CSVSGWVNTEAFF
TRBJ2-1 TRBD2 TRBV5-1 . TGCGCCAGCAGTCAGGCCGGACTAGCGGGGGGGCATGGTTATGTGCAGTTCTTC CASSQAGLAGGHGYVQFF
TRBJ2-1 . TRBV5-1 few TGCGCCAGCAGCTTGATGACAGGCTCCTACAATGAGCAGTTCTTC CASSLMTGSYNEQFF
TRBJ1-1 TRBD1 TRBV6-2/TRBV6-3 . TGTGCCAGCAGCCTACTCCGGACAGGTAGGACTGAAGCTTTCTTT CASSLLRTGRTEAFF
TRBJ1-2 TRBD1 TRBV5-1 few TGCGCCAGCAGCCCGAGAGACAGGGAAGGATATGGCTACACCTTC CASSPRDREGYGYTF
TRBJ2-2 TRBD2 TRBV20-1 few TGCAGTGCTAGAGATCTCGGCGGGGGGGGGAACACCGGGGAGCTGTTTTTT CSARDLGGGGNTGELFF
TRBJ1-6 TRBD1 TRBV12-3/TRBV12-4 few TGTGCCAGCAGCCAGAGGACAGGGTTTTTTTCACCCCTCCACTTT CASSQRTGFFSPLHF
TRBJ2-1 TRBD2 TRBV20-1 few TGCAGTGCTCAGTCGGGAGGGTACAATGAGCAGTTCTTC CSAQSGGYNEQFF
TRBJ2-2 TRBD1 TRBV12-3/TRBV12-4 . TGTGCCGGCCGGGACAGAAACACCGGGGAGCTGTTTTTT CAGRDRNTGELFF
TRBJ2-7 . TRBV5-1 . TGCGCCAGCAGCTTGACCGGCAACTCCTACGAGCAGTACTTC CASSLTGNSYEQYF
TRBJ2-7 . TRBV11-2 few TGTGCCAGCAGCACCGGGACGGTCCCGGCCTACGAGCAGTACTTC CASSTGTVPAYEQYF
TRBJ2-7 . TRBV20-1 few TGCAGCGCTCTGAGGGAAGGCTCCGAGCAGTACTTC CSALREGSEQYF
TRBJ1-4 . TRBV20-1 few TGCAGTGCCTCCCGGGCCACAACTAATGAAAAACTGTTTTTT CSASRATTNEKLFF
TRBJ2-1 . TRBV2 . TGTGCCAGCAGTGGTTTGGGTGAGCAGTCCTTC CASSGLGEQSF
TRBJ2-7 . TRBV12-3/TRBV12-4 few TGTGCCAGCAGTTTATTGCCTGGGGGTTCCTACGAGCAGTACTTC CASSLLPGGSYEQYF
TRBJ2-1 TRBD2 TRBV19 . TGTGCCGCCAGTAGTAGTATCTGGGGCCGGGGGGATGAGCAGTTCTTC CAASSSIWGRGDEQFF
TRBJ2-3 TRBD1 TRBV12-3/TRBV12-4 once TGTGCCAGCAGTTTGGACAGGGGGCCCACAGATACGCAGTATTTT CASSLDRGPTDTQYF
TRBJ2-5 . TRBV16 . TGTGCCAGCAGCCTCGGATATCTCGTGGGTGGCCAAGAGACCCAGTACTTC CASSLGYLVGGQETQYF
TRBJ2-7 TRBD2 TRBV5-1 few TGCGCCAGCAGCCTAGGACTAGCGGACTACTCCTACGAGCAGTACTTC CASSLGLADYSYEQYF
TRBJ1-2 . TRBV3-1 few TGTGCCAGCAGCTCCCGACTGATATATGGCTACACCTTC CASSSRLIYGYTF
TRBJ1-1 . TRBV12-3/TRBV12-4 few TGTGCCAGCAGTAGGACAGCGGTGAACACTGAAGCTTTCTTT CASSRTAVNTEAFF
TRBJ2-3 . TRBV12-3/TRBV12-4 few TGTGCCAGCAGTTTAAGGGCAACGCAGTATTTT CASSLRATQYF
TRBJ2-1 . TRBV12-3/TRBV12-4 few TGTGCCAGCATGTCCGGGACGGCGTTCTTC CASMSGTAFF
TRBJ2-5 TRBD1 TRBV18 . TGTGCCAGCTCTCGAAGGGACAGCCAAGAGACCCAGTACTTC CASSRRDSQETQYF
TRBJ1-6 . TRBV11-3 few TGTGCCAGCAGCCCTTGGGCCAATTCACCCCTCCACTTT CASSPWANSPLHF
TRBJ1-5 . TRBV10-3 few TGTGCCATCGGGGATAGCAATCAGCCCCAGCATTTT CAIGDSNQPQHF
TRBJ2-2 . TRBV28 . TGTGCCAGCAGTCAGCCGGGAACTCGGGAGCTGTTTTTT CASSQPGTRELFF
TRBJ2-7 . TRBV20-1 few TGCAGTGCTCTTACGACTGACTACTCCTACGAGCAGTACTTC CSALTTDYSYEQYF
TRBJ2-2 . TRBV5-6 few TGTGCCAGCAGATACACCATGGACCCGAGGGCATTTTCGAACACCGGGGAGCTGTTTTTT CASRYTMDPRAFSNTGELFF
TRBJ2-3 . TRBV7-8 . TGTGCCAGCACGAGGGATGGTACGCAGTATTTT CASTRDGTQYF
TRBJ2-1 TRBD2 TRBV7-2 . TGTGCCAGCAGCCCATTGGGACTAGCGGGAGGAAATGAGCAGTTCTTC CASSPLGLAGGNEQFF
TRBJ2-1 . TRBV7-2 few TGTGCCAGCAGCTTAGAGGGATTCTCCTACAATGAGCAGTTCTTC CASSLEGFSYNEQFF
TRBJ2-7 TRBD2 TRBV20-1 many TGCAGTGCTCGGACTAGCGGGAGTTACGAGCAGTACTTC CSARTSGSYEQYF
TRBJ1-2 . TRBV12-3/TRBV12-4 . TGTGCCAGCAGTCCCCGTGGGCTTGTCTATGGCTACACCTTC CASSPRGLVYGYTF